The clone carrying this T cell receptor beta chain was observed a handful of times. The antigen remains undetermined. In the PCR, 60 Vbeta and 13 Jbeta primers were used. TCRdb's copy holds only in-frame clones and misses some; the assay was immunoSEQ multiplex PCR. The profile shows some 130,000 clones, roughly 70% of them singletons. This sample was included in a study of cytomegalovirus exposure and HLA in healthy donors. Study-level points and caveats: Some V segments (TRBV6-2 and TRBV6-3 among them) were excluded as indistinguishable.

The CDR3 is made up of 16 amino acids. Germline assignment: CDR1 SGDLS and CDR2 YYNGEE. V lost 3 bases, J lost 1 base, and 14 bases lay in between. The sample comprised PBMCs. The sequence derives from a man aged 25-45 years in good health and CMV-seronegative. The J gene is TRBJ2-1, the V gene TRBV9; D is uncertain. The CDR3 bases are TGTGCCAGCAGCGGAACCCCCCGAGGTTCCTACAATGAGCAGTTCTTC. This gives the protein CASSGTPRGSYNEQFF.